Shown below are 7 T cell receptor beta chains from a single sample sequenced in a study of shared clonotypes between healthy human individuals. Assay: immunoSEQ multiplex PCR; the TCRdb copy retains only in-frame clones and omits some. The data contain more than 850,000 clones, 75% to 80% of them singletons. Material for sequencing was memory CD4+ T cells from PBMCs. The subset denotes: CD45RA-negative fraction. All receptors derive from a man younger than 30 in good health. Some clones in this sample may be carry-over from other donors' samples.

The chain links TRBV11-2 to TRBJ2-7; 7 bases fit TRBD1. The V and J ends lost 6 bases and 2 bases, in that order; junction bases with no gene match: 10. The CDR3 is 15 residues long. Germline CDR1 SGHAT, CDR2 FQNNGV. The CDR3 region is CASRFERQGTYEQYF. In DNA form, the CDR3 reads TGTGCCAGCAGATTCGAGAGACAGGGAACCTACGAGCAGTACTTC.

The chain links TRBV7-8 to TRBJ1-3; the D gene is possibly TRBD1 (5 bases). V was shortened by 5 bases and J by 7 bases, with 18 bases between the two germline ends. Germline V gene sequence: CDR1 SGHVS, CDR2 FQNEAQ. The CDR3 runs 15 residues. CDR3 in DNA: TGTGCCAGCAGCGCCAGGGTCTGGGGAGGCAACACCATATATTTT. Its translation: CASSARVWGGNTIYF.

V usage is TRBV6-1 and J usage is TRBJ2-7; D remains unclear. The CDR3 has 12 residues. CDR1 and CDR2 (germline): MNHNS, SASEGT. V was pared by 3 bases and J by 7 bases, with 10 bases between. CDR3 loop: CASSDAGAEQYF. The CDR3 bases are TGTGCCAGCAGTGATGCTGGAGCTGAGCAGTACTTC.

This clone was found a few times. The genes are TRBV2 and TRBJ1-2; 8 nucleotides agree with TRBD1. J was trimmed by 5 bases and V by 3 bases; bases with no gene match: 2. The CDR3 runs 13 residues. Per the germline V gene, CDR1 is SNHLY and CDR2 is FYNNEI. DNA for the CDR3: TGTGCCAGCAGTGACAGGACAGGGTATGGCTACACCTTC. As protein: CASSDRTGYGYTF.

The chain is built from TRBV27 and TRBJ2-3, with 11 positions matching TRBD2. The CDR3 has 15 residues. The germline V gene has CDR1 MNHEY and CDR2 SMNVEV (reference sequence). After removal of 6 bases from V and 4 bases from J, the junction contained 6 bases not matched to a gene. The CDR3 DNA reads TGTGCCAGCAGACGAACTAGCGGGAGCGCAGATACGCAGTATTTT. This encodes CASRRTSGSADTQYF.

The rearrangement links TRBV25-1 to TRBJ2-7, with 10 bases that match TRBD2. The V segment lost 10 bases and the J segment 4 bases; nucleotides outside the gene matches: 10. This CDR3 has 14 residues. The germline V gene has CDR1 MGHDK and CDR2 SYGVNS. CDR3 sequence reads: CATRSSGRGYEQYF. DNA of the CDR3: TGTGCCACCCGTTCCAGCGGGAGGGGGTACGAGCAGTACTTC.

About this clone: At one boundary the junction diverges from the germline segment, which might be a read error. The J gene is TRBJ2-2, the V gene TRBV5-1; 10 bases line up with TRBD1. CDR1 and CDR2 (germline): SGHRS, YFSETQ. The CDR3 contains 16 residues. Here the CDR3 reads CASSLEGQGNAGELFF. DNA of the CDR3: TGCGCCAGCAGCTTAGAGGGACAGGGGAACGCCGGGGAGCTGTTTTTT.